Presented here are 14 T cell receptor beta chains from one specimen sequenced in a study of cytomegalovirus exposure and HLA in healthy donors. PCR was performed using 60 Vbeta and 13 Jbeta primers. Sequenced by immunoSEQ multiplex PCR; TCRdb stores in-frame clones only, minus some. Of approximately 77,000 clones listed, under 80% are singletons. Sequences were obtained from PBMCs. The receptors stem from a male donor in good health and CMV-seropositive.

This clone was seen more than once but under ten times. This chain connects TRBV6-1 to TRBJ2-1; 14 positions agree with TRBD2. The germline V gene has CDR1 MNHNS and CDR2 SASEGT. The V and J ends lost 1 base and 7 bases, in that order; junction bases with no gene match: 3. The CDR3 sequence is 16 residues long. CDR3 residues: CASSEGLAGGGNEQFF. Here the CDR3 DNA reads TGTGCCAGCAGTGAAGGACTAGCGGGAGGGGGGAATGAGCAGTTCTTC.

This chain links TRBV27 with TRBJ2-2, with unresolved D. V gave up 5 bases and J gave up 6 bases, with 7 bases separating them. The CDR3 consists of 12 residues. Per germline, CDR1 MNHEY and CDR2 SMNVEV (reference sequence). The CDR3 nucleotides read TGTGCCAGCAGTCCTAGGTCCGGGGAGCTGTTTTTT. It encodes CASSPRSGELFF.

This clone was recorded only once. The rearrangement uses TRBV5-1 and TRBJ1-2, with 7 bases that match TRBD1. Germline CDR1 reads SGHRS; CDR2 reads YFSETQ. The ends lost 4 bases at V and 3 bases at J; junction bases unmatched: 6. The CDR3 has 14 amino acids. The CDR3 reads CASSPRGLDYGYTF. DNA of the CDR3: TGCGCCAGCAGCCCAAGGGGGCTCGACTATGGCTACACCTTC.

This rearrangement joins TRBV5-1 to TRBJ1-2; D may be TRBD1 (5 bases). CDR1 SGHRS and CDR2 YFSETQ come from the germline V gene. V lost 4 bases, J lost 6 bases, and 10 bases lay in between. The CDR3 runs to 12 residues. In DNA, the CDR3 is TGCGCCAGCAGCGCCAGGGCGGATGGCTACACCTTC. Amino acids: CASSARADGYTF.

The chain recombines TRBV7-9 with TRBJ1-5; 8 positions match TRBD1. Looked up from germline, CDR1 is SEHNR and CDR2 is FQNEAQ (reference sequence). J lost 6 bases, V lost 5 bases, and 9 bases had no gene match. The CDR3 is 15 amino acids. CDR3 sequence reads: CASSPTGVAIQPQHF. Written as DNA, the CDR3 is TGTGCCAGCAGCCCGACAGGGGTTGCCATTCAGCCCCAGCATTTT.

The chain carries TRBV30 and TRBJ1-2; the match to TRBD1 covers 9 bases. Germline values: CDR1 GTSNPN, CDR2 SVGIG (reference sequence). The CDR3 loop spans 15 amino acids. V was pared by 2 bases and J by 4 bases, with 8 bases of the junction left unmatched. CDR3 in amino acids: CAWSTAGTGLYGYTF. In DNA form, the CDR3 reads TGTGCCTGGAGTACAGCCGGGACAGGGCTCTATGGCTACACCTTC.

This clone was recorded only once. The V call is TRBV5-1, the J call TRBJ2-6; no firm D call. The CDR3 extends over 13 amino acids. V was trimmed by 4 bases and J by 1 base, leaving 3 bases between them. The germline V gene has CDR1 SGHRS and CDR2 YFSETQ. The CDR3 DNA reads TGCGCCAGCAGCCCGTCTGGGGCCAACGTCCTGACTTTC. Amino acid sequence: CASSPSGANVLTF.

The genes are TRBV30 and TRBJ1-5; 8 nucleotides match TRBD1. Germline V gene data show CDR1 as GTSNPN and CDR2 as SVGIG (reference sequence). V gave up 0 bases and J gave up 7 bases; unmatched junction bases: 11. The CDR3 is 16 amino acids. Here the CDR3 DNA reads TGTGCCTGGAGTGTACGGGGGCAGGGGGCAGGACAGCCCCAGCATTTT. It specifies CAWSVRGQGAGQPQHF.

This clone was detected only once. V is TRBV5-1 and J is TRBJ2-1; 9 bases line up with TRBD2. The CDR3 loop spans 17 amino acids. Germline-derived CDR1 and CDR2 are SGHRS and YFSETQ. The ends lost 0 bases at V and 6 bases at J; junction bases unmatched: 10. Here the CDR3 reads CASSLGFSSGTVNEQFF. CDR3 in DNA: TGCGCCAGCAGCTTGGGCTTCTCTAGCGGGACCGTCAATGAGCAGTTCTTC. Full variable domain (rest looked up from reference TRBV5-1 and TRBJ2-1): KAGVTQTPRYLIKTRGQQVTLSCSPISGHRSVSWYQQTPGQGLQFLFEYFSETQRNKGNFPGRFSGRQFSNSRSEMNVSTLELGDSALYLCASSLGFSSGTVNEQFFGPGTRLTVL.

V gene TRBV9 combines with J gene TRBJ1-4; 9 positions agree with TRBD1. CDR3 length equals 15 residues. With V trimmed by 3 bases and J by 7 bases, 7 bases remained unmatched. The germline V gene has CDR1 SGDLS and CDR2 YYNGEE. CDR3 region: CASSGRRDRAEKLFF. As DNA, the CDR3 is TGTGCCAGCAGCGGACGTCGGGACAGGGCTGAAAAACTGTTTTTT.

Within the sample, this clone is medium-sized (0.01 to 0.1%). V gene TRBV4-1 combines with J gene TRBJ2-1; 15 bases are shared with TRBD2. There are 19 residues in the CDR3. The V and J ends lost 3 bases and 0 bases, in that order; junction bases with no gene match: 6. Germline CDR1 reads MGHRA; CDR2 reads YSYEKL. The CDR3 DNA follows: TGCGCCAGCAGCCAGCCGGGACTAGCGGGGGGCGACTCCTACAATGAGCAGTTCTTC. Encoded protein: CASSQPGLAGGDSYNEQFF.

The J gene is TRBJ2-7, the V gene TRBV5-1, with no clear D. With 1 base removed from V and 2 bases from J, the gap between germline ends came to 7 bases. The germline CDR1 and CDR2 sequences are SGHRS and YFSETQ. The CDR3 runs to 13 residues. The CDR3 region is CASSLMGTYEQYF. The CDR3 nucleotides are TGCGCCAGCAGCTTGATGGGCACCTACGAGCAGTACTTC.

The gene calls are TRBV2 and TRBJ2-6; D is unresolved. The CDR3 is 14 residues long. Germline V CDR1 and CDR2: SNHLY, FYNNEI. Trimming cost V 8 bases and J 0 bases, with 8 bases left between them. This CDR3 reads CASPGDSGANVLTF. DNA for the CDR3: TGTGCCAGCCCCGGTGACTCTGGGGCCAACGTCCTGACTTTC.

V is TRBV4-1 and J is TRBJ2-3; 7 bases are a match to TRBD2. With V trimmed by 2 bases and J by 2 bases, 10 bases remained unmatched. Per the germline V gene, CDR1 is MGHRA and CDR2 is YSYEKL. CDR3 size: 17 residues. CDR3: CASSQTGLAEFTDTQYF. The CDR3 DNA reads as TGCGCCAGCAGCCAAACCGGGCTAGCGGAATTCACAGATACGCAGTATTTT.